The TCR beta chain under discussion was sequenced for a study of OX40 agonist ivuxolimab in advanced cancers. Points from the study as a whole: Antigen specificity remained undetermined for the expanded peripheral T cells. In the 0.1 to 3.0 mg/kg range, CD4+ and CD8+ blood T cells had expanded clonally by week 6.

The repertoire was sequenced with immunoSEQ multiplex PCR; TCRdb's copy has only in-frame clones and lacks some. The repertoire holds about 64,000 clones, 87% seen once, with under 3.5% in the top ten. The CDR3 covers 15 residues. The V gene's germline CDR1 is SSHAT and CDR2 FNYEAQ (reference sequence). A word on this clone: Its antigen is still unknown. One junction end disagrees with the germline gene, perhaps due to a read error.

The input for sequencing was CD4+ or CD8+ T cells sorted from blood, taken in a trial of the OX40 agonist ivuxolimab. The chain employs TRBV7-7 and TRBJ2-1, with TRBD2 matching 12 bases. This TCR was sampled from an adult with an advanced solid tumor such as melanoma, head and neck, liver or kidney cancer. Here the CDR3 reads CASSLGGLAGGPQFF. In DNA form, the CDR3 reads TGTGCTAGCAGCCTAGGAGGGCTAGCGGGAGGGCCACAGTTCTTC.